The subject of this entry is one T cell receptor (beta chain). Other DNA sequences in the same sample also yield this CDR3. These data come from a study of OX40 agonist ivuxolimab in advanced cancers. Study-wide context: Previous treatment with anti-PD-1, anti-PD-L1 or anti-CTLA-4 therapy was allowed; 35% to 50% had received some.

Here immunoSEQ multiplex PCR was the method, and the copy in TCRdb shows in-frame clones only, minus some. Among tens of thousands of clones listed, roughly 82% were seen once. The CDR3 runs 13 residues. With 5 bases removed from V and 4 bases from J, the gap between germline ends came to 11 bases. CDR1 and CDR2 from the germline V gene are SGHTA and FQGNSA. Here the sequenced sample was CD4+ or CD8+ T cells sorted from blood, taken in a trial of the OX40 agonist ivuxolimab. The TCR was taken from an adult with an advanced solid tumor such as melanoma, head and neck, liver or kidney cancer. The rearrangement uses TRBV7-2 and TRBJ1-2, with D uncertain. CDR3 region: CASSPPVGYGYTF. Written as DNA, the CDR3 is TGTGCCAGCAGCCCCCCGGTGGGCTATGGCTACACCTTC.